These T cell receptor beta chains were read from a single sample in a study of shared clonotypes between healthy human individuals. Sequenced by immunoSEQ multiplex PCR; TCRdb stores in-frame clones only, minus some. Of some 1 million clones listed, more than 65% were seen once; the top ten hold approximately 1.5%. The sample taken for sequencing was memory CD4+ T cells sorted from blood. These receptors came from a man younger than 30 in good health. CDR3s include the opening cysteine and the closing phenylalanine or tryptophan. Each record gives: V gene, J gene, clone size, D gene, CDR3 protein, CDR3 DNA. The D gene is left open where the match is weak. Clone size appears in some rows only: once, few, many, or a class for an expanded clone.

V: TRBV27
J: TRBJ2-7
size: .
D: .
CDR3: CASRKTGSSYEQYF
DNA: TGTGCCAGCAGAAAGACGGGGAGCTCCTACGAGCAGTACTTC

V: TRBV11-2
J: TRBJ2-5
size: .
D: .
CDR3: CASSLDRVETQYF
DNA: TGTGCCAGCAGCTTAGACCGGGTGGAGACCCAGTACTTC

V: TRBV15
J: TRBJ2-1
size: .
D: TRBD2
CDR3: CATSRDGLAVHEQFF
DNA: TGTGCCACCAGCAGAGACGGACTAGCGGTTCATGAGCAGTTCTTC

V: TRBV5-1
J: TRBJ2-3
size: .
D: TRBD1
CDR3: CASSRDRGTDTQYF
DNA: TGCGCCAGCAGCCGAGACAGGGGCACAGATACGCAGTATTTT

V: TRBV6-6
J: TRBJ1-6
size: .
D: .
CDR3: CASSYEATRYNSPLHF
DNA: TGTGCCAGCAGTTACGAGGCGACAAGATATAATTCACCCCTCCACTTT

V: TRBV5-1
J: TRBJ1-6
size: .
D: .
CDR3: CASSLAQIPNSPLHF
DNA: TGCGCCAGCAGCTTGGCACAGATCCCGAATTCACCCCTCCACTTT

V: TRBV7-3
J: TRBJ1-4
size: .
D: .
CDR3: CASSFSQGEREKLFF
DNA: TGTGCCAGCAGCTTTTCACAGGGTGAACGTGAAAAACTGTTTTTT

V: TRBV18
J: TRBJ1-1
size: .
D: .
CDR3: CASSPRSPETNTEAFF
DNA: TGTGCCAGCTCCCCCCGCAGTCCTGAAACAAACACTGAAGCTTTCTTT

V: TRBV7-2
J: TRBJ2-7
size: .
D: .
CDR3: CASSLGGQSYEQYF
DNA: TGTGCCAGCAGCTTGGGGGGACAGTCCTACGAGCAGTACTTC

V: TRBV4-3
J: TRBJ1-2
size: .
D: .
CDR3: CASSQETGGYYGYTF
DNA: TGCGCCAGCAGCCAAGAGACAGGAGGCTACTATGGCTACACCTTC

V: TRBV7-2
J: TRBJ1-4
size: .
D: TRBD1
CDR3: CASSLGQGGEKLFF
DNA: TGTGCCAGCAGCTTAGGGCAGGGGGGCGAAAAACTGTTTTTT

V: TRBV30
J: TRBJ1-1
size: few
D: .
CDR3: CAWSLKGRVEAFF
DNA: TGTGCCTGGAGTTTAAAGGGGAGGGTTGAAGCTTTCTTT

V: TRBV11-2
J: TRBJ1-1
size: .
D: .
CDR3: CASSRVRGGGNTEAFF
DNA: TGTGCCAGCAGCCGCGTCCGCGGCGGGGGGAACACTGAAGCTTTCTTT

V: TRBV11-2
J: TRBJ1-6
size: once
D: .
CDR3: CASSLEPVSPLHF
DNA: TGTGCCAGCAGCTTAGAACCAGTTTCACCCCTCCACTTT

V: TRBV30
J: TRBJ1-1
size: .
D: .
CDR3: CAWSRTVGEAFF
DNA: TGTGCCTGGAGTAGGACAGTTGGGGAAGCTTTCTTT

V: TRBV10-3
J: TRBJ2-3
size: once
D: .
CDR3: CANRDTLTDTQYF
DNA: TGTGCCAACCGGGACACCCTCACAGATACGCAGTATTTT

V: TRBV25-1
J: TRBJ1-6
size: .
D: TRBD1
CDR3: CASSGDRGNSPLHF
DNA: TGTGCCAGCAGTGGAGACAGGGGCAATTCACCCCTCCACTTT

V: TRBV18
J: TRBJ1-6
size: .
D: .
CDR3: CASSPNTQLDNSPLHF
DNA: TGTGCCAGCTCACCTAATACCCAACTGGATAATTCACCCCTCCACTTT

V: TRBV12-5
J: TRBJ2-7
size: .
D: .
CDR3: CASGLVQTGYEQYF
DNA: TGTGCTAGTGGTTTGGTACAAACAGGCTACGAGCAGTACTTC

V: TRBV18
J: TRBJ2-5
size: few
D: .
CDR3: CASSPGRQETQYF
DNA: TGTGCCAGCTCACCGGGGCGCCAAGAGACCCAGTACTTC

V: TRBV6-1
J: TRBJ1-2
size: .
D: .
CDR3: CASSEAAGGDYGYTF
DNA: TGTGCCAGCAGTGAAGCGGCCGGAGGGGACTATGGCTACACCTTC

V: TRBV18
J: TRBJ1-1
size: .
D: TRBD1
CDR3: CASSPPGTAFLEAFF
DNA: TGTGCCAGCTCACCACCCGGGACAGCCTTCCTTGAAGCTTTCTTT

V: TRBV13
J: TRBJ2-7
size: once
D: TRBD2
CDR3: CASSSGGRAYEQYF
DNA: TGTGCCAGCAGCTCGGGAGGGAGAGCCTACGAGCAGTACTTC

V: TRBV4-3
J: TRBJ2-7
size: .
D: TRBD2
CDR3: CASSLDSGSGYEQYF
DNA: TGCGCCAGCAGCCTCGATAGCGGGAGCGGTTACGAGCAGTACTTC

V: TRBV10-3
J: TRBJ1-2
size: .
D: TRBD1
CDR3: CAISGRDRGYGYTF
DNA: TGTGCCATCAGTGGGAGGGACAGGGGATATGGCTACACCTTC

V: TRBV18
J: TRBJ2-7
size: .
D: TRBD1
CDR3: CASSLITGTGGHPYEQYF
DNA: TGTGCCAGCTCACTAATCACCGGGACAGGGGGGCACCCCTACGAGCAGTACTTC

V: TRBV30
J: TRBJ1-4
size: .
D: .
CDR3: CAWSGGRINEKLFF
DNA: TGTGCCTGGAGTGGAGGCAGAATTAATGAAAAACTGTTTTTT

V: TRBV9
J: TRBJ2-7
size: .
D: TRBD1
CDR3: CASSEGQGAPYEQYF
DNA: TGTGCCAGCAGCGAAGGACAGGGGGCTCCGTACGAGCAGTACTTC

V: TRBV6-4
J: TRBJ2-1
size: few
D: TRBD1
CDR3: CASSSGQANNEQFF
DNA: TGTGCCAGCAGTTCGGGACAGGCCAACAATGAGCAGTTCTTC

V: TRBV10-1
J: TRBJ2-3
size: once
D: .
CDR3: CASSVGGPGDTQYF
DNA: TGCGCCAGCAGCGTGGGGGGACCCGGAGATACGCAGTATTTT

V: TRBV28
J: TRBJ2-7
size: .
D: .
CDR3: CASGGTHEQYF
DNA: TGTGCCAGCGGAGGGACACACGAGCAGTACTTC

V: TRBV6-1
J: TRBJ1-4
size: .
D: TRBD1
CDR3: CASRSGGTAEKLFF
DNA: TGTGCCAGCAGGTCGGGGGGGACAGCTGAAAAACTGTTTTTT

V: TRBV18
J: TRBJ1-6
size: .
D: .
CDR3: CASSPGTGRSPLHF
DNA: TGTGCCAGCTCACCGGGGACGGGGAGATCACCCCTCCACTTT

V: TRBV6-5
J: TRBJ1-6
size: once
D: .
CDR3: CASSRLRGGGSPLHF
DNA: TGTGCCAGCAGCCGCCTGAGGGGGGGTGGTTCACCCCTCCACTTT

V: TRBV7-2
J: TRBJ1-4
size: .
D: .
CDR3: CASSPRRSTNEKLFF
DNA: TGTGCCAGCAGCCCTCGGCGGTCAACTAATGAAAAACTGTTTTTT

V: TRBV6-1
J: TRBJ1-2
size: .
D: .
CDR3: CASSEGQLSYGYTF
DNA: TGTGCCAGCAGTGAAGGGCAGCTCAGTTATGGCTACACCTTC

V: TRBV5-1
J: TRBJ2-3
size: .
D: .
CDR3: CASRMVASTDTQYF
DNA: TGCGCCAGCAGAATGGTGGCTAGCACAGATACGCAGTATTTT

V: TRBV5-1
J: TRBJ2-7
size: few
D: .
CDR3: CASSLEAGYEQYF
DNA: TGCGCCAGCAGCTTGGAAGCCGGCTACGAGCAGTACTTC

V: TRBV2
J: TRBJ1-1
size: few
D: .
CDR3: CASSGQLNTEAFF
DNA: TGTGCCAGCAGTGGACAGTTGAACACTGAAGCTTTCTTT

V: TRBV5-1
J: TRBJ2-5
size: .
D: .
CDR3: CASSLSPGVETQYF
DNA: TGCGCCAGCAGCTTAAGCCCCGGGGTAGAGACCCAGTACTTC

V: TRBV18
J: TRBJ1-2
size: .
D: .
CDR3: CASSQPGAPLGYTF
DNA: TGTGCCAGCTCTCAGCCGGGGGCCCCTTTGGGCTACACCTTC

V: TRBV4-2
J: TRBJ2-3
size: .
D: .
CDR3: CASSPFVTGDTDTQYF
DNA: TGTGCCAGCAGCCCCTTCGTAACGGGGGACACAGATACGCAGTATTTT

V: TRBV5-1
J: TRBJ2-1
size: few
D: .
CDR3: CAWGDGYNEQFF
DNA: TGCGCCTGGGGGGACGGATACAATGAGCAGTTCTTC

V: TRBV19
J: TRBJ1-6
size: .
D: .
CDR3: CASSKGMHNSPLHF
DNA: TGTGCCAGTAGTAAGGGGATGCATAATTCACCCCTCCACTTT

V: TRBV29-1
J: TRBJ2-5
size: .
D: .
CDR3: CSVPGTLQETQYF
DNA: TGCAGCGTTCCCGGGACACTTCAAGAGACCCAGTACTTC

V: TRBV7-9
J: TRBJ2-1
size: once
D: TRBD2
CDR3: CASSLSSTAGGKYNEQFF
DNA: TGTGCCAGCAGCTTAAGCAGTACGGCGGGGGGAAAGTACAATGAGCAGTTCTTC

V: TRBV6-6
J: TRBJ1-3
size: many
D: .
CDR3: CASSYGGSGNTIYF
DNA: TGTGCCAGCAGCTACGGGGGCTCTGGAAACACCATATATTTT